This section outlines one TCR beta chain sequence together with its context. CDR3 length: 12 amino acids. The V gene lost 2 bases and the J gene lost 9 bases, with 8 bases spanning the gap. Germline loops: CDR1 LNHDA, CDR2 SQIVND (reference sequence). The sample is drawn from a study of blood T cell repertoires in COVID-19. Study-wide background: Samples representing acute and convalescent COVID-19 were sourced from the United States, Italy and Spain. T cells, B-cell-depleted T cells, or PBMCs supplied cDNA or gDNA.

The authors' processing: Researchers report that nucleated cell counts were estimated from reference gene primer amplification. The repertoire was sequenced with immunoSEQ multiplex PCR; TCRdb's copy has only in-frame clones and lacks some. V, J and clone size derive from that table, while D and trimming were established from the DNA sequence. Of about 150,000 clones listed, 81% were seen once; the top ten hold 8.4%. Sequencing was carried out using peripheral blood. The clonotype was recovered from a woman in her sixties with active or convalescent COVID-19. This chain connects TRBV19 to TRBJ1-5, with D unclear. CDR3 residues: CASSIRDRPQHF. In nucleotides, the CDR3 is TGTGCCAGTAGTATAAGAGATCGGCCCCAGCATTTT.